This T cell receptor (beta chain) was recorded in a study of blood T cell repertoires in COVID-19 (dated by TCRdb to about 2020). Context from the whole study: Collaborator samples came from the United States, Italy and Spain and covered acute and convalescent phases of COVID-19. The material from the prospective study consisted of cDNA or gDNA derived from T cells, B-cell-depleted T cells, or PBMCs. Subjects who had been exposed to COVID-19, were actively infected with it, or had recovered from it provided the deeply sampled blood TCRbeta repertoires that made up the dataset. The repertoires were released in a freely available public database intended as a resource for research on the immune response to SARS-CoV-2. The samples were drawn from two sources: the first 160 participants of the ongoing ImmuneRACE study, and 1,254 subjects contributed by 6 global collaborators. A de-identified subject ID, COVID-19 status, age in years and sex were almost always included in the sample metadata. Where available, HLA class I and class II types were obtained from metadata supplied by the sample provider rather than from assay-based typing.

A word on this clone: What this receptor recognizes is not known. Qualities for individual bases were not recorded, and no much larger clone is one base off.

Overall study results and their limits: How much clinical and demographic metadata was included differed by source and by participant, and the metadata was provided uncurated.

TCRbeta CDR3 regions were amplified from genomic DNA by means of the immunoSEQ Assay, a bias-controlled multiplex PCR. Regarding the original processing steps: Within the assay, amplification of reference gene primers was used to estimate how many nucleated cells each sample contained. To quantify the absolute abundance of each unique TCRbeta CDR3 rearrangement, sequence reads were collapsed and filtered. For each sample, productive Simpson clonality was calculated by taking the square root of Simpson's diversity index across productive rearrangements. Not all clones reach the TCRdb copy of this immuneACCESS table, which keeps in-frame sequences only. Checked studies attribute under half of the gap to unresolved V genes and leave the rest unexplained. For V, J and clone size, that table is used; D and trimming come from the DNA. The sample data list 190,000 or so clones, and around 80% of these were observed just once. Of the sample, approximately 3% is held by the ten largest clones.

Measured from the cysteine to the phenylalanine, the CDR3 is 14 residues long. The only DNA kept is the CDR3, 42 bases in frame from the first base. CDR1 is given as SGHTA and CDR2 as FQGNSA, both from the germline V gene. The germline ends are 11 bases apart after V is trimmed by 3 bases and J by 8 bases. Collaborating institutions collected whole blood in K2EDTA tubes following their own protocols. For TCRbeta analysis, collaborator samples were shipped as frozen whole blood, as isolated PBMCs, or as DNA extracted from either sample type. Input material: peripheral blood. This clonotype was sampled from a woman older than 75 with active or convalescent COVID-19. The chain joins TRBV7-2 to TRBJ1-6, with TRBD1 as a weak D call on 5 bases. The nucleotide sequence reads TGTGCCAGCAGCTTCGGGGGAACTGATTCACCCCTCCACTTT. Translated, this gives CASSFGGTDSPLHF. The CDR3, completed at both ends by the reference TRBV7-2 and TRBJ1-6 genes, gives the full variable domain GAGVSQSPSNKVTEKGKDVELRCDPISGHTALYWYRQSLGQGLEFLIYFQGNSAPDKSGLPSDRFSAERTGGSVSTLTIQRTQQEDSAVYLCASSFGGTDSPLHFGNGTRLTVT.